This TCR beta chain derives from a study of spatial heterogeneity in lung cancer. Study outcomes and limitations: The number of expanded tumor alpha and beta chains correlated with mutation number. The study estimated about 7.2% alpha and more than 11% beta chain coverage of tumor T cells.

TCRdb re-called the 5' RACE reads through MiXCR, storing one row per CDR3 protein. The sample includes 20,000 to 30,000 distinct CDR3 sequences, 8.8% of them seen just once. Germline V gene sequence: CDR1 DFQATT, CDR2 SNEGSKA (reference sequence). The V end lost 1 base, the J end lost 1 base, and 8 bases lay between the germline ends. The CDR3 is made up of 14 amino acids. By share, this clonotype ranks as large. The antigen is unknown. Specified time point: sample taken at primary tumor resection. Unsorted samples of tumor, nontumor lung or frozen PBMC had their whole RNA sequenced. The source material was lung tumor tissue, sampled at surgery. This receptor was identified in a male donor with early-stage non-small cell lung cancer. This chain links TRBV20-1 with TRBJ1-5; D is undetermined. CDR3 sequence: CSARVGMSNQPQHF. CDR3 DNA: TGCAGTGCTAGAGTCGGGATGAGCAATCAGCCCCAGCATTTT.